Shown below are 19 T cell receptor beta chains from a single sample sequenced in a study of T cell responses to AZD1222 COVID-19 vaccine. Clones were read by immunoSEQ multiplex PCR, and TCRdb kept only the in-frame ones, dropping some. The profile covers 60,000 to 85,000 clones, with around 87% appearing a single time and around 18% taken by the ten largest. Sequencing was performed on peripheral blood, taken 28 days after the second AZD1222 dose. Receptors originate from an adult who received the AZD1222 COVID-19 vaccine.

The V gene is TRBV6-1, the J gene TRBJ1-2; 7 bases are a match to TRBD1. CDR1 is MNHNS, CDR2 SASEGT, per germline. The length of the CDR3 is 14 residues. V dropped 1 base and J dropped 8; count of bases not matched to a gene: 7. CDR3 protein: CASSEVPGGGGYTF. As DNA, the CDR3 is TGTGCCAGCAGTGAAGTCCCAGGGGGTGGCGGCTACACCTTC.

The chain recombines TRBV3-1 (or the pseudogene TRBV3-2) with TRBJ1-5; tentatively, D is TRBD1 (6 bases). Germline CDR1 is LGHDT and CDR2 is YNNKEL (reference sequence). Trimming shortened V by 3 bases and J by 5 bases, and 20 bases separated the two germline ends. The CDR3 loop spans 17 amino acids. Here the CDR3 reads CASSQGLQGAVYQPQHF. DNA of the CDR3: TGTGCCAGCAGCCAGGGATTACAGGGCGCCGTTTATCAGCCCCAGCATTTT.

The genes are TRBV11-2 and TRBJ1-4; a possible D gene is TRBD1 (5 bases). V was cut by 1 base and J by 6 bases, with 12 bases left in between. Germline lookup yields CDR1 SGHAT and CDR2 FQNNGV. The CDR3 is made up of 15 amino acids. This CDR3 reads CASSLVRAGHEKLFF. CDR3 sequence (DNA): TGTGCCAGCAGCTTAGTCAGGGCAGGTCATGAAAAACTGTTTTTT.

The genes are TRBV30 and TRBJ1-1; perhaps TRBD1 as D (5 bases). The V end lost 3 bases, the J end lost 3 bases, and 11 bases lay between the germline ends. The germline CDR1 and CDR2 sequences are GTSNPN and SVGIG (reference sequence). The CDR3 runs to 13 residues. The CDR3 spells CAWRETEHTEAFF. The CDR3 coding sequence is TGTGCCTGGAGGGAGACAGAACACACTGAAGCTTTCTTT.

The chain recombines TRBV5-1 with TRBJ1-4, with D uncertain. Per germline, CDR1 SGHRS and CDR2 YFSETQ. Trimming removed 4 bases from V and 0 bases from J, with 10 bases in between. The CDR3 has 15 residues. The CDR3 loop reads CASSPRSATNEKLFF. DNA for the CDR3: TGCGCCAGCAGCCCCAGGAGTGCAACTAATGAAAAACTGTTTTTT.

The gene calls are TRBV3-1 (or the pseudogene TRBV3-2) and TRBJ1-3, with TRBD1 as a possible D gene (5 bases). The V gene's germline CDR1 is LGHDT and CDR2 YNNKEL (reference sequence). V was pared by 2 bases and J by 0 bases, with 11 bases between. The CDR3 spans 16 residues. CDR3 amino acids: CASSQKTGLSGNTIYF. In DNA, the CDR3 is TGTGCCAGCAGCCAAAAAACAGGACTCTCTGGAAACACCATATATTTT.

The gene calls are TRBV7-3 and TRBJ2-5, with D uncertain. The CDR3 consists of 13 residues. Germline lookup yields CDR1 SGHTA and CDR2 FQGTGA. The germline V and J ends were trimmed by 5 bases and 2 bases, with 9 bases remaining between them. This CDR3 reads CASSPGPQETQYF. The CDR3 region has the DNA TGTGCCAGCAGCCCAGGCCCACAAGAGACCCAGTACTTC.

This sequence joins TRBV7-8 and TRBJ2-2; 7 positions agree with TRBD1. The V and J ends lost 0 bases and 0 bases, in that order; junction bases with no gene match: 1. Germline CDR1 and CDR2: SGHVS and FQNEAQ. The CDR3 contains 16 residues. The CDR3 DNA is TGTGCCAGCAGCTTAGCCGGGACAGCGAACACCGGGGAGCTGTTTTTT. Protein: CASSLAGTANTGELFF.

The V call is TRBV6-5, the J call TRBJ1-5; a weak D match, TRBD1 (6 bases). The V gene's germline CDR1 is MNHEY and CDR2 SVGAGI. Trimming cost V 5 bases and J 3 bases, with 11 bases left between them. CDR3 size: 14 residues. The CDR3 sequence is CASSTRTVNQPQHF. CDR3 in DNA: TGTGCCAGCAGTACCCGGACAGTCAATCAGCCCCAGCATTTT.

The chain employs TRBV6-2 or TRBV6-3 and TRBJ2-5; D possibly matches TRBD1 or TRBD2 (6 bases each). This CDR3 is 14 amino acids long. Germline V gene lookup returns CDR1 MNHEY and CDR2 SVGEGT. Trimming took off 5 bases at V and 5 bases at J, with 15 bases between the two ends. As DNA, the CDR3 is TGTGCCAGCAGTGACTTGGGGGGCCCCGAGACCCAGTACTTC. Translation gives CASSDLGGPETQYF.

CDR3 sequence: CASSQEQGVAGNSPLHF. The CDR3 DNA sequence: TGTGCCAGCAGCCAAGAACAGGGAGTAGCGGGGAATTCACCCCTCCACTTT. The chain is built from TRBV14 and TRBJ1-6, with a tentative D call TRBD1 (6 bases). This CDR3 contains 17 residues. The germline V gene encodes CDR1 SGHDN and CDR2 FVKESK. Trimming took 0 bases from V and 7 from J, leaving 16 bases between them.

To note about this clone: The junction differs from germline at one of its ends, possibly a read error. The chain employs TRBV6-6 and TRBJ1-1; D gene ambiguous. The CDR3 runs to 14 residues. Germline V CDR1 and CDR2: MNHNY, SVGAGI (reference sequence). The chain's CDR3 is CASSYLGVNAEAFF. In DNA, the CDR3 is TGTGCCAGCAGTTACCTCGGGGTGAACGCTGAAGCTTTCTTT.

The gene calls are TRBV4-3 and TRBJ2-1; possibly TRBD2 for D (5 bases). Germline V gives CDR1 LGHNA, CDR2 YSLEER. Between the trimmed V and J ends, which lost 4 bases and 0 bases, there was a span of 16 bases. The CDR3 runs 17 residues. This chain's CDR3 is CASSPRWLGSSYNEQFF. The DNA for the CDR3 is TGCGCCAGCAGCCCCCGTTGGCTAGGGAGCTCCTACAATGAGCAGTTCTTC.

The chain's CDR3 is CASSPTHGYGAFF. CDR3 nucleotides: TGTGCCAGCAGCCCTACGCACGGGTACGGAGCTTTCTTT. The chain couples TRBV3-1 (or the pseudogene TRBV3-2) to TRBJ1-1; D unresolved. Germline values: CDR1 LGHDT, CDR2 YNNKEL (reference sequence). This CDR3 comprises 13 residues. Trimming left V 4 bases short and J 10 bases short, with 16 bases between.

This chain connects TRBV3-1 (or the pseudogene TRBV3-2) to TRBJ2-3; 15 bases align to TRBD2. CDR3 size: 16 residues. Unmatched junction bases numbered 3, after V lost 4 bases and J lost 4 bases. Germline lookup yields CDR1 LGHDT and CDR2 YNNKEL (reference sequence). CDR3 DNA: TGTGCCAGCAGCCGCCGGACTAGCGGGGGGGCAGATACGCAGTATTTT. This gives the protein CASSRRTSGGADTQYF.

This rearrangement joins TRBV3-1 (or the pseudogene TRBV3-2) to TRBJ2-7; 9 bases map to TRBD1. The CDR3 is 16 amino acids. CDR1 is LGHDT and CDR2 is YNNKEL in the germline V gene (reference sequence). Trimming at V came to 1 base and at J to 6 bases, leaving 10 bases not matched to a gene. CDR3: CASSQGPGQGPREQYF. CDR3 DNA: TGTGCCAGCAGCCAAGGCCCGGGACAGGGTCCTCGCGAGCAGTACTTC.

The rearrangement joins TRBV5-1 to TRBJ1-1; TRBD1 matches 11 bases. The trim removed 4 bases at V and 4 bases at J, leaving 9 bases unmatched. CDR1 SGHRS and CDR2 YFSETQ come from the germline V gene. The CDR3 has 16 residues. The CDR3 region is CASSLTPGTGGTEAFF. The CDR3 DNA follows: TGCGCCAGCAGCCTTACACCCGGGACAGGGGGCACTGAAGCTTTCTTT.

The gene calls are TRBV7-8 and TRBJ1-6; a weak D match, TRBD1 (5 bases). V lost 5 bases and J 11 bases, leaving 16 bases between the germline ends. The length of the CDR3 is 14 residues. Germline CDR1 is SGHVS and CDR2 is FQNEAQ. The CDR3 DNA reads TGTGCCAGCAGCCTGGGGGAGGGACGGCCACCCCTCCACTTT. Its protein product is CASSLGEGRPPLHF.

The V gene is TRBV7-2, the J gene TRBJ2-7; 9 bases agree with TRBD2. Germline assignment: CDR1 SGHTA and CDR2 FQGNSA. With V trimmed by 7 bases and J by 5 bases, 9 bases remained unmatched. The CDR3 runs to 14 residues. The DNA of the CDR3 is TGTGCCAGCAACAAGCGGGGGGACCCTAACGAGCAGTACTTC. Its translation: CASNKRGDPNEQYF.